Detailed here is one T cell receptor (beta chain). There is no known antigen for this receptor. It has no much larger one-base neighbor in the sample; base qualities were not kept. The CDR3 measures 15 amino acids from cysteine to phenylalanine. Only the CDR3 portion is preserved as DNA: 45 bases, with reading frame beginning at the first base. CDR1 and CDR2 (SGHRS, YFSETQ) derive from the germline V gene. V was cut back by 1 base and J by 6 bases, leaving a gap of 13 bases between them. Each collaborating institution followed its own protocols to collect whole blood in K2EDTA tubes. For TCRbeta analysis, collaborators shipped samples as frozen whole blood, isolated PBMCs, or DNA extracted from either of those sample types. The immunoSEQ Assay, a bias-controlled multiplex PCR, was used to amplify TCRbeta CDR3 regions from genomic DNA. The original pipeline was this. The number of nucleated cells in each sample was estimated from the amplification of reference gene primers within the assay. To quantify the absolute abundance of each unique TCRbeta CDR3 rearrangement, sequence reads were collapsed and filtered. For each sample, productive Simpson clonality was calculated as the square root of Simpson's diversity index across productive rearrangements. The immuneACCESS repertoire file appears here via TCRdb, limited to in-frame rearrangements. These files lack a portion of the clones; in checked studies, under half of the deficit traces to unresolved V genes, and the cause of the others is not known. V, J and clone size derive from that table, while D and trimming were established from the DNA sequence. Within this sample are about 26,000 clones, with 81% of them counted one time only. About 51% of the sample is in the top ten clones.

The data are from a study of blood T cell repertoires in COVID-19 (dated by TCRdb to 2020 to 2022). Notes on the research overall: The collaborator samples originated in the United States, Italy and Spain and spanned the acute and convalescent phases of COVID-19. The dataset comprised deeply sampled blood TCRbeta repertoires from subjects exposed to, actively infected with, or recovered from COVID-19. The sample metadata nearly always contained a de-identified subject ID, COVID-19 status, age in years and sex. The prospective study material was composed of cDNA or gDNA derived from T cells, B-cell-depleted T cells, or PBMCs. HLA class I and class II types, where available, came from metadata supplied by the sample provider rather than from assay-based typing. Samples were obtained from the ongoing ImmuneRACE study (first 160 participants) and from 1,254 subjects provided by 6 global collaborators. The repertoires were released in a freely available public database intended as a resource for research on the immune response to SARS-CoV-2. The research as a whole found: How much clinical and demographic metadata was included differed by source and by participant, and the metadata was provided uncurated.

The clonotype originates from a man aged 50-59 years with active or convalescent COVID-19. This receptor chain uses TRBV5-1 and TRBJ2-2; possibly the D gene is TRBD1, per 6 matching bases. The source material was peripheral blood. The DNA reads TGCGCCAGCAGCTTGTTGGGGGCAATCTCCGGGGAGCTGTTTTTT. Translation gives CASSLLGAISGELFF.